This TCR beta chain was documented in a study of tumor-infiltrating lymphocytes in primary liver carcinoma. Study summary: The study obtained roughly 3.5 to 7.13 million productive TCRbeta reads per sample, similar across tissue types. Notes on the study in general: All five tumor regions shared only about 8-24% of top clones.

The researchers produced TCR beta cDNA from 500 ng total RNA with a constant-region primer. Slightly modified ARM-PCR, run as three nested multiplex PCR rounds, produced the TCR beta libraries. Amplification in the first two PCR rounds was performed using TRBV1-TRBV30 forward primers and a C-beta reverse primer for around 9 cycles each. One entry per CDR3 protein results from TCRdb running MiXCR on the multiplex PCR reads. In the table there are roughly 100,000 distinct CDR3 sequences, 55% to 80% of which are singletons. RNA and DNA were co-extracted from about 19-30 mg of unsorted bulk tissue. Uniformly, tumor samples exhibited a viable tumor cell fraction exceeding 85%. Of note for this clonotype: Its antigen remains unknown. Germline and junction disagree at one end, which may indicate a read error.

The CDR3 loop spans 15 amino acids. The germline gives CDR1 LNHDA, CDR2 SQIVND (reference sequence). What was sequenced was liver tumor tissue from sampling region 2. Subset described: tumor region T2, inferior pole. This TCR was recovered from a woman aged 55 to 70 with primary liver carcinoma and hepatitis B virus infection. The V and J genes are TRBV19 and TRBJ1-1; D perhaps matches TRBD1 (6 bases). CDR3 DNA sequence: TGTGCCAGCTCGACCCAGGGGCTTGGGGGCACTGAAACTTTCTTT. Translating gives CASSTQGLGGTETFF.